This record looks at one T cell receptor beta chain sequence and its context. What it recognizes is unknown. This entry belongs to a study of blood T cells in healthy people across ages. General study points: Possibly, changes in expanded clonotypes were confounded because donor CMV status was unknown.

A sample-barcoded 5' primer and a J-beta primer mix were used in a second PCR of about 7 to 12 cycles. A single record per CDR3 protein comes from TCRdb applying MiXCR to the 5' RACE reads. The sample includes 1,800,000 or so distinct CDR3 sequences, around 40% of them seen just once. V shed 2 bases and J 7 bases; nucleotides not matched to a gene: 8. The CDR3 is 14 amino acids. The germline gives CDR1 LGHNA, CDR2 YNFKEQ. No fewer than 5 micrograms of total RNA were isolated from every sample. The gene calls are TRBV4-2 and TRBJ2-7; 7 nucleotides match TRBD1. Sequenced material: blood. This TCR was recovered from a human donor in good health. CDR3 DNA: TGTGCCAGCAGCCAACCCGGGACAGATATTGAGCAGTACTTC. Protein product: CASSQPGTDIEQYF.